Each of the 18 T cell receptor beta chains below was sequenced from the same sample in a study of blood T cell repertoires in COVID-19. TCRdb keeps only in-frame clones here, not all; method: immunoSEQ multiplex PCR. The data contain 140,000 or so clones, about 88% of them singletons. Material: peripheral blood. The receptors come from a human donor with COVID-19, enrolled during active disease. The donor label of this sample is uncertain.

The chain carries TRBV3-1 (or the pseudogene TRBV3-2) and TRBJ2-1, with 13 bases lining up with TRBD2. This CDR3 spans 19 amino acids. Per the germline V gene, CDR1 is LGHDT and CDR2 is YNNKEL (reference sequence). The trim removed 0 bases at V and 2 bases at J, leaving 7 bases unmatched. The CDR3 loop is CASSQEVPGLAGAYNEQFF. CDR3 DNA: TGTGCCAGCAGCCAAGAGGTTCCAGGACTAGCGGGAGCCTACAATGAGCAGTTCTTC.

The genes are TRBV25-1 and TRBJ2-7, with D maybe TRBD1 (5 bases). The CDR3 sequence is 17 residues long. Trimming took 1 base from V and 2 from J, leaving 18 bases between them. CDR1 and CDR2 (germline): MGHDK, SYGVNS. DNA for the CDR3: TGTGCCAGCAGTGAATTCACCCTCCAGGGCCCACCCTACGAGCAGTACTTC. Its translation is CASSEFTLQGPPYEQYF.

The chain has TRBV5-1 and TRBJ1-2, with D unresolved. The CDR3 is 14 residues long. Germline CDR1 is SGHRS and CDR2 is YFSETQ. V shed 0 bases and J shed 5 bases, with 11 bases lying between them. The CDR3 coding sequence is TGCGCCAGCAGCTTGGGTACGGTAAATTATGGCTACACCTTC. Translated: CASSLGTVNYGYTF.

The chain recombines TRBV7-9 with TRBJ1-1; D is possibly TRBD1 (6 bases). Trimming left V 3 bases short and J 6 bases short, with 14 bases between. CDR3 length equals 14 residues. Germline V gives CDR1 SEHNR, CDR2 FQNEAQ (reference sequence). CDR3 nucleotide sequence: TGTGCCAGCAGCTTCCAGGGGCTCGAAGCTGAAGCTTTCTTT. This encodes CASSFQGLEAEAFF.

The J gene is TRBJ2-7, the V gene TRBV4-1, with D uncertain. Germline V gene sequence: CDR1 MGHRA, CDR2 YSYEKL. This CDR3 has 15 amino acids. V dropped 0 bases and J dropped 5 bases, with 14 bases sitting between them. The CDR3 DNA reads TGCGCCAGCAGCCAAGAGGGTGCCTCGAGGCACGAGCAGTACTTC. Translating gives CASSQEGASRHEQYF.

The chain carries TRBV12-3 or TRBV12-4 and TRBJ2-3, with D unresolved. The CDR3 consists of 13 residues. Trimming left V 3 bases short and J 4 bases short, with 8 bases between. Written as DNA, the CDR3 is TGTGCCAGCAGTTTGGCCGGGTCAGATACGCAGTATTTT. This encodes CASSLAGSDTQYF.

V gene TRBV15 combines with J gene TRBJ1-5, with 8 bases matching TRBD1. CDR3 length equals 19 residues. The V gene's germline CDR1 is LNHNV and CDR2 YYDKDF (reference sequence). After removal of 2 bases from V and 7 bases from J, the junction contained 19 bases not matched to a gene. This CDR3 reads CATSRLGLTTDRGRQPQHF. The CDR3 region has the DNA TGTGCCACCAGCAGACTCGGCCTCACTACCGACAGGGGCAGGCAGCCCCAGCATTTT.

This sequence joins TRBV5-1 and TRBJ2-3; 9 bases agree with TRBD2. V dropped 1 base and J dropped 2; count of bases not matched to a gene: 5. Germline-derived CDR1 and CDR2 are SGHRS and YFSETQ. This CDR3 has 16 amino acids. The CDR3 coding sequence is TGCGCCAGCAGCTTGAGCGTAGCGGGGGCCACAGATACGCAGTATTTT. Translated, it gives CASSLSVAGATDTQYF.

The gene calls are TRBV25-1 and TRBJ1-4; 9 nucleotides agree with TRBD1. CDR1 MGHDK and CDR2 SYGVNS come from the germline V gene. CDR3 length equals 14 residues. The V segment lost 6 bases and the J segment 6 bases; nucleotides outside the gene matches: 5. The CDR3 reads CASRVTGGYEKLFF. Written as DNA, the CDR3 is TGTGCCAGCAGGGTAACAGGGGGCTATGAAAAACTGTTTTTT.

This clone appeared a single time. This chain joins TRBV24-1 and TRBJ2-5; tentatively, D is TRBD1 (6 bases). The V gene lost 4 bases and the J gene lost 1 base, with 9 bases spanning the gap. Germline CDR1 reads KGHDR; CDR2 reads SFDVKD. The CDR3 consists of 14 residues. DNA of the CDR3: TGTGCCACCAGTGACCCGGACAGCCAAGAGACCCAGTACTTC. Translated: CATSDPDSQETQYF.

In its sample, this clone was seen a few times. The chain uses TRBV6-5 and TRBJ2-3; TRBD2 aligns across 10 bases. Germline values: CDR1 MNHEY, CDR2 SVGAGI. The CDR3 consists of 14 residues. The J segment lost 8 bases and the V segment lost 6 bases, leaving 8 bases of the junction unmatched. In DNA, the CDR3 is TGTGCCAGCAGGGCTAGCGGGGGAGGGGGTACGCAGTATTTT. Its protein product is CASRASGGGGTQYF.

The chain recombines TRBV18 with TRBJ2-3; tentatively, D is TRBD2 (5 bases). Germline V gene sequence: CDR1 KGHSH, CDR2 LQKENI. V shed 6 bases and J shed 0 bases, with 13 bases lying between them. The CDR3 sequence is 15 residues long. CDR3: CASSPRESSTDTQYF. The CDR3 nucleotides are TGTGCCAGCTCGCCCCGGGAATCTAGCACAGATACGCAGTATTTT.

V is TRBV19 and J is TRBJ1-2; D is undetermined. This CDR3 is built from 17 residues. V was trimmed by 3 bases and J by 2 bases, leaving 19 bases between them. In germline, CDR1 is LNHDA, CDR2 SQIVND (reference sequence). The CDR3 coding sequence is TGTGCCAGTAGTATGTTAGGAGAATCTGGTGACAACTATGGCTACACCTTC. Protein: CASSMLGESGDNYGYTF.

CDR3 amino acids: CASSFSSRETQYF. The CDR3 DNA is TGTGCCAGCAGCTTCTCTAGCCGGGAGACCCAGTACTTC. This sequence joins TRBV7-3 and TRBJ2-5; possible D gene TRBD2, 5 bases. Germline CDR1 reads SGHTA; CDR2 reads FQGTGA. This CDR3 is built from 13 residues. Trimming left V 3 bases short and J 5 bases short, with 10 bases between.

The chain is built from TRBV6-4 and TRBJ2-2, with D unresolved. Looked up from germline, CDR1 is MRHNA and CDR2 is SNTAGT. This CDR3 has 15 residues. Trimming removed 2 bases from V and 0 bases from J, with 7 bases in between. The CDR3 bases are TGTGCCAGCAGTGACAGCCAAGCGAACACCGGGGAGCTGTTTTTT. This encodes CASSDSQANTGELFF.

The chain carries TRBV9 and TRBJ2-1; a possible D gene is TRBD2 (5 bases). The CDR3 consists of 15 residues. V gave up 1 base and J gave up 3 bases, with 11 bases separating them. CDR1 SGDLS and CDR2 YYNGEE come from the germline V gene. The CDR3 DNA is TGTGCCAGCAGCGTAAGCGGAGCAGGCTACAATGAGCAGTTCTTC. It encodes CASSVSGAGYNEQFF.

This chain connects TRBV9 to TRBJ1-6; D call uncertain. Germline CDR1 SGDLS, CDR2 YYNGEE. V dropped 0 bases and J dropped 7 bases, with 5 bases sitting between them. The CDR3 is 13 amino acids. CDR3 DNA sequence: TGTGCCAGCAGCGTAGAGAGCAATTCACCCCTCCACTTT. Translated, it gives CASSVESNSPLHF.

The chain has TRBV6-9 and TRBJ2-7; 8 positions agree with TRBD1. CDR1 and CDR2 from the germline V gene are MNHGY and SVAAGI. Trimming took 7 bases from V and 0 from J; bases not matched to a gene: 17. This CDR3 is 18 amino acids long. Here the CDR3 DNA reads TGTGCCAGCACTTCTAGCCGGGTAGGGGACAGGAGCTCCTACGAGCAGTACTTC. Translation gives CASTSSRVGDRSSYEQYF.